These T cell receptor beta chains were read from a single sample in a study of T cell responses to AZD1222 COVID-19 vaccine. The assay was immunoSEQ multiplex PCR, and TCRdb's table has in-frame clones only and misses some. The top ten hold about 1.8% of the sample, which has more than 120,000 clones, 89% seen once. The specimen comprised peripheral blood, sampled 28 days after the second AZD1222 dose. These TCRs come from an adult who received the AZD1222 COVID-19 vaccine. The CDR3 runs from the conserved cysteine through the conserved F or W.

v_call cdr3_aa
TRBV7-7 CASSFRQSSYNEQFF
TRBV7-7 CASSPNQGGQETQYF
TRBV18 CASSPQGGVGGNIQYF
TRBV6-2/TRBV6-3 CASSLRGASGYTF
TRBV5-4 CASSPYPRGRESSYNEQFF
TRBV4-3 CASSQRAQGSNQPQHF
TRBV18 CASSRQETQYF
TRBV6-5 CASSYVDRATEAFF
TRBV6-4 CASSLEGGDEKLFF
TRBV9 CASGRRLTDTQYF
TRBV27 CASSLGRGDNEKLFF
TRBV5-1 CASSLAGENTIYF
TRBV27 CASSRIPSLTLYEQYF
TRBV29-1 CSARDRGLAKNIQYF
TRBV6-4 CASSHFGNEQFF
TRBV6-5 CASSWSTQSYEQYF
TRBV30 CAWSAGQGKQPQHF
TRBV30 CAWSVNRVQNEQYF
TRBV5-1 CASSLVGRSDNEQFF
TRBV4-1 CASSQGGGRLAGVSGNEQFF
TRBV30 CAWSSTDTQYF
TRBV24-1 CATSKTDHIEQYF